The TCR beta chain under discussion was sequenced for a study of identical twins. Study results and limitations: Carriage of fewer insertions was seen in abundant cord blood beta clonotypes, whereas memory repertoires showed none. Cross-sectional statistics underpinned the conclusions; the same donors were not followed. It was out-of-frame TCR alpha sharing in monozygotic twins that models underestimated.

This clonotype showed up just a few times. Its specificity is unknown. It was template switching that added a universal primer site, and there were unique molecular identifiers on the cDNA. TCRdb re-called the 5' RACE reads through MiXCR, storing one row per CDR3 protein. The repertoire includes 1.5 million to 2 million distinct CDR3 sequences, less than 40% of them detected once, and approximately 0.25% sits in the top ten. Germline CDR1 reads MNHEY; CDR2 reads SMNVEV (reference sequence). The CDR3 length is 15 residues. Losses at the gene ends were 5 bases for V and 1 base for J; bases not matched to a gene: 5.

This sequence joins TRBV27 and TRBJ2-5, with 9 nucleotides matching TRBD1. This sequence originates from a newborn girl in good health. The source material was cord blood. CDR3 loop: CASSKPGQGQETQYF. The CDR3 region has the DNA TGTGCCAGCAGTAAACCGGGACAGGGCCAAGAGACCCAGTACTTC.